The 20 T cell receptor beta chains in this list originate from one sample, sequenced in a study of T-cell reconstitution after alpha-beta-depleted transplantation in children. Unique molecular identifiers tagged the TCRbeta library. TCRdb called the PCR reads again in MiXCR, with one record for every CDR3 protein. The table lists about 500,000 distinct CDR3 sequences, about 31% of them singletons. The source was PBMCs from the stem cell graft donor, collected from the stem cell graft. The source is a human donor who donated a stem cell graft to a child with aplastic anemia.

The chain joins TRBV9 to TRBJ2-2, with 9 bases aligning to TRBD2. CDR1 and CDR2 from the germline V gene are SGDLS and YYNGEE. This CDR3 has 16 amino acids. Trimming removed 0 bases from V and 4 bases from J; junction bases left unmatched: 4. DNA for the CDR3: TGTGCCAGCAGCGTAGGGGTTAGCGGGAGCACCGGGGAGCTGTTTTTT. Protein product: CASSVGVSGSTGELFF.

This clonotype was counted only a few times. The chain couples TRBV9 to TRBJ2-7; TRBD1 matches 8 bases. CDR1 SGDLS and CDR2 YYNGEE come from the germline V gene. Trimming removed 4 bases from V and 3 bases from J; junction bases left unmatched: 12. The CDR3 extends over 16 amino acids. CDR3 residues: CASSPDPGQDYYEQYF. The DNA for the CDR3 is TGTGCCAGCAGCCCAGATCCGGGACAGGATTACTACGAGCAGTACTTC.

The DNA for the CDR3 is TGTGCCAGTAGTAGTACGCTTAGCGGGAGGGCCTCGGACACCGGGGAGCTGTTTTTT. This translates into CASSSTLSGRASDTGELFF. V gene TRBV19 combines with J gene TRBJ2-2; 11 nucleotides align to TRBD2. Germline CDR1 is LNHDA and CDR2 is SQIVND (reference sequence). CDR3 size: 19 residues. V lost 4 bases and J lost 3; bases outside the gene matches: 13.

This clonotype was seen a handful of times. The chain recombines TRBV20-1 with TRBJ2-7; the match to TRBD2 covers 8 bases. Trimming at V came to 0 bases and at J to 4 bases, leaving 11 bases not matched to a gene. The CDR3 sequence is 16 residues long. Germline values: CDR1 DFQATT, CDR2 SNEGSKA (reference sequence). In DNA, the CDR3 is TGCAGTGCTAGAGATCGGGAGCGGGAGAATGTATACGAGCAGTACTTC. It is translated as CSARDRERENVYEQYF.

A remark on this clonotype: A much larger clone is a single base away; this may be a read error. This chain connects TRBV18 to TRBJ1-1; D gene ambiguous. CDR1 and CDR2 from the germline V gene are KGHSH and LQKENI. The V end lost 1 base, the J end lost 1 base, and 4 bases lay between the germline ends. The CDR3 is made up of 13 amino acids. The CDR3 spells CASSPQANTEAFF. DNA of the CDR3: TGTGCCAGCTCACCACAGGCGAACACTGAAGCTTTCTTT.

This chain joins TRBV20-1 and TRBJ1-1; D possibly corresponds to TRBD1 (5 bases). V dropped 7 bases and J dropped 5 bases, with 23 bases sitting between them. The germline gives CDR1 DFQATT, CDR2 SNEGSKA (reference sequence). CDR3 size: 15 residues. The CDR3 loop is CSETGGWVWVTEAFF. The CDR3 DNA is TGCAGTGAGACGGGGGGTTGGGTATGGGTGACTGAAGCTTTCTTT.

The chain links TRBV12-3 or TRBV12-4 to TRBJ1-2, with 7 bases aligning to TRBD1. This CDR3 is 14 amino acids long. J gave up 7 bases and V 5 bases, and 10 bases lay outside the gene matches. DNA of the CDR3: TGTGCCAGCAGTAGTCTACAGGGGATCCGTGGCTACACCTTC. It is translated as CASSSLQGIRGYTF.

This chain joins TRBV27 and TRBJ2-5, with D unclear. Trimming cost V 3 bases and J 7 bases, with 12 bases left between them. This CDR3 is built from 13 residues. The germline V gene encodes CDR1 MNHEY and CDR2 SMNVEV (reference sequence). The DNA for the CDR3 is TGTGCCAGCAGTTTCGGATATTTCGGGACCCAGTACTTC. Translation: CASSFGYFGTQYF.

The rearrangement links TRBV25-1 to TRBJ2-7, with D possibly being TRBD1 (5 bases). The CDR3 runs to 13 residues. V was shortened by 8 bases and J by 3 bases, with 14 bases between the two germline ends. Germline values: CDR1 MGHDK, CDR2 SYGVNS. The CDR3 DNA is TGTGCCAGCGGTCAGGGTTTCTGCTACGAGCAGTACTTC. It encodes CASGQGFCYEQYF.

The chain uses TRBV5-1 and TRBJ1-4; 8 nucleotides line up with TRBD1. This CDR3 has 15 amino acids. With 0 bases clipped from V and 8 bases from J, the junction kept 6 bases outside the gene matches. Looked up from germline, CDR1 is SGHRS and CDR2 is YFSETQ. The CDR3 region is CASSLAPGGHEKLFF. Here the CDR3 DNA reads TGCGCCAGCAGCTTGGCCCCAGGGGGCCACGAAAAACTGTTTTTT.

The V call is TRBV10-3, the J call TRBJ2-3, with 8 nucleotides matching TRBD1. The trim removed 5 bases at V and 1 base at J, leaving 2 bases unmatched. Germline V gene sequence: CDR1 ENHRY, CDR2 SYGVKD. This CDR3 has 14 residues. Here the CDR3 reads CAISQQGGTDTQYF. As DNA, the CDR3 is TGTGCCATCAGTCAACAGGGGGGCACAGATACGCAGTATTTT.

This clonotype was observed once. CDR3 residues: CASSPPGLGWTEAFF. CDR3 nucleotide sequence: TGTGCCAGCAGTCCCCCGGGGCTAGGGTGGACTGAAGCTTTCTTT. The chain couples TRBV12-3 or TRBV12-4 to TRBJ1-1, with D tentatively TRBD1 (5 bases). CDR3 length: 15 amino acids. Between the trimmed V and J ends, which lost 5 bases and 5 bases, there was a span of 18 bases.

The chain employs TRBV29-1 and TRBJ1-1; D is unclear. V was shortened by 3 bases and J by 0 bases, with 8 bases between the two germline ends. The V gene's germline CDR1 is SQVTM and CDR2 ANQGSEA. This CDR3 is built from 13 residues. The CDR3 sequence: CSVESQLNTEAFF. The CDR3 DNA sequence: TGCAGCGTTGAGTCCCAGCTGAACACTGAAGCTTTCTTT.

This clonotype appeared a few times. V usage is TRBV20-1 and J usage is TRBJ2-5; 9 bases map to TRBD1. The germline V gene has CDR1 DFQATT and CDR2 SNEGSKA (reference sequence). The CDR3 is 16 amino acids. The V gene end was trimmed by 3 bases and the J gene end by 1 base; junction bases not matched to a gene: 9. CDR3 sequence reads: CSASHGGTGLQETQYF. The CDR3 nucleotides read TGCAGTGCTAGCCATGGCGGGACAGGGCTCCAAGAGACCCAGTACTTC.

The J gene is TRBJ1-5, the V gene TRBV7-8; 11 nucleotides match TRBD1. The V segment lost 1 base and the J segment 5 bases; nucleotides outside the gene matches: 7. The germline V gene encodes CDR1 SGHVS and CDR2 FQNEAQ. CDR3 length: 17 amino acids. CDR3: CASSLVGQGVTDQPQHF. The CDR3 coding sequence is TGTGCCAGCAGCTTAGTGGGACAGGGGGTTACGGATCAGCCCCAGCATTTT.

This clonotype has only a few counts. The J gene is TRBJ1-5, the V gene TRBV29-1, with D possibly matching TRBD1 (5 bases). The germline CDR1 and CDR2 sequences are SQVTM and ANQGSEA. The CDR3 loop spans 13 amino acids. Trimming stripped 6 bases from V and 5 bases from J, with 14 bases between. CDR3 amino acids: CSVASVGDQPQHF. The CDR3 DNA reads as TGCAGCGTCGCCTCCGTGGGGGATCAGCCCCAGCATTTT.

There are a few counts of this clonotype. The J gene is TRBJ2-7, the V gene TRBV7-9, with TRBD1 matching over 9 bases. This CDR3 region has 14 residues. Germline CDR1 is SEHNR and CDR2 is FQNEAQ (reference sequence). The J segment lost 5 bases and the V segment lost 4 bases, leaving 6 bases of the junction unmatched. The CDR3 protein is CASSSRDRVHEQYV. DNA of the CDR3: TGTGCCAGCAGCTCCCGGGACAGGGTCCACGAGCAGTACGTC.

The chain joins TRBV6-2 or TRBV6-3 to TRBJ2-1; 11 bases fit TRBD2. This CDR3 spans 15 amino acids. CDR1 and CDR2 (germline): MNHEY, SVGEGT. The ends lost 6 bases at V and 6 bases at J; junction bases unmatched: 7. The DNA of the CDR3 is TGTGCCAGCAGCCTAGATAGCGGGAGGGTCAATGAGCAGTTCTTC. Its translation is CASSLDSGRVNEQFF.

The V call is TRBV12-3 or TRBV12-4, the J call TRBJ2-7; TRBD2 aligns across 9 bases. The CDR3 is made up of 15 amino acids. The trim removed 7 bases at V and 1 base at J, leaving 8 bases unmatched. The CDR3 reads CASIGSLAGSYEQYF. The CDR3 bases are TGTGCCAGCATTGGGAGCCTAGCGGGATCCTACGAGCAGTACTTC.

This clonotype has a handful of counts. The chain employs TRBV6-2 or TRBV6-3 and TRBJ2-3; TRBD1 or TRBD2 may be the D gene (5 bases each). With 2 bases removed from V and 4 bases from J, the gap between germline ends came to 10 bases. Germline loops: CDR1 MNHEY, CDR2 SVGEGT. The CDR3 is made up of 14 amino acids. The CDR3 DNA is TGTGCCAGCAGTTACGGGACGCAGGCAGATACGCAGTATTTT. Protein sequence: CASSYGTQADTQYF.